These 14 T cell receptor beta chains share one sample of origin, sequenced in a study of cytomegalovirus exposure and HLA in healthy donors. The PCR used 60 Vbeta and 13 Jbeta primers. The data were produced by immunoSEQ multiplex PCR, yet TCRdb's version contains in-frame clones alone and is incomplete. The sample contains approximately 190,000 clones, 82% of which appear only once. The sequencing input was PBMCs. The receptor source for this set is a woman aged 50 to 60 in good health and CMV-seropositive.

This clone has only one observation. This CDR3 is CASSAPGQDQLGYGYTF. As DNA, the CDR3 is TGTGCCAGCAGCGCTCCGGGACAGGATCAATTAGGCTATGGCTACACCTTC. The chain has TRBV21-1 and TRBJ1-2; TRBD1 reflects the table's D call only, with no check against the DNA. TRBV21-1 is recorded as a pseudogene. This CDR3 has 17 residues.

The chain's CDR3 is CASRPSGQGAQEQYF. In nucleotides, the CDR3 is TGTGCCAGTAGGCCGTCGGGACAGGGGGCGCAAGAGCAGTACTTC. The chain is built from TRBV19 and TRBJ2-7; TRBD1 matches at 12 bases. Germline CDR1 reads LNHDA; CDR2 reads SQIVND (reference sequence). The CDR3 runs to 15 residues. Trimming cost V 6 bases and J 7 bases; bases outside gene matches: 10.

This chain uses TRBV7-9 with TRBJ2-7; D uncertain. This CDR3 comprises 15 residues. The V and J ends lost 0 bases and 3 bases respectively, with 12 bases between them. From germline, CDR1 is SEHNR and CDR2 FQNEAQ (reference sequence). The CDR3 spells CASSLASGPYYEQYF. In DNA, the CDR3 is TGTGCCAGCAGCTTAGCATCTGGGCCTTACTACGAGCAGTACTTC.

This clone came up a few times. Other nucleotide sequences in the sample specify the same CDR3. This rearrangement joins TRBV6-5 to TRBJ1-3; the match to TRBD1 covers 7 bases. Trimming took 6 bases from V and 0 from J; bases not matched to a gene: 2. The CDR3 is 14 residues long. From germline, CDR1 is MNHEY and CDR2 SVGAGI. Here the CDR3 DNA reads TGTGCCAGCAGGACAGGGTACTCTGGAAACACCATATATTTT. Translated: CASRTGYSGNTIYF.

This chain uses TRBV4-3 with TRBJ2-7; D ambiguous. Trimming stripped 0 bases from V and 1 base from J, with 16 bases between. The germline V gene encodes CDR1 LGHNA and CDR2 YSLEER. The CDR3 loop spans 17 amino acids. The CDR3 loop reads CASSQDRDVDTSYEQYF. The CDR3 DNA reads TGCGCCAGCAGCCAAGATCGAGATGTTGACACTTCCTACGAGCAGTACTTC.

The J gene is TRBJ1-3, the V gene TRBV10-3; the D is unclear. CDR1 and CDR2 (germline): ENHRY, SYGVKD. The V end was cut by 4 bases, the J end by 0 bases, with 13 bases between. The CDR3 contains 16 residues. CDR3 sequence reads: CAISAGVVRSGNTIYF. Here the CDR3 DNA reads TGTGCCATCAGTGCCGGGGTTGTCCGCTCTGGAAACACCATATATTTT.

The CDR3 loop is CASSLGGGRRNEQYF. For the CDR3, the DNA is TGTGCCAGCAGCTTGGGTGGCGGGAGGCGGAACGAGCAGTACTTC. The rearrangement uses TRBV5-4 and TRBJ2-7, with 8 bases aligning to TRBD2. CDR1 is SGHNT and CDR2 is YYREEE in the germline V gene (reference sequence). V dropped 0 bases and J dropped 5; count of bases not matched to a gene: 7. The length of the CDR3 is 15 residues.

The chain is built from TRBV10-3 and TRBJ1-1; no definite D call. V was pared by 0 bases and J by 11 bases, with 13 bases between. Looked up from germline, CDR1 is ENHRY and CDR2 is SYGVKD. The CDR3 totals 13 residues. CDR3 residues: CAISESELAEAFF. Here the CDR3 DNA reads TGTGCCATCAGTGAGTCGGAGCTGGCGGAGGCTTTCTTT.

The chain uses TRBV15 and TRBJ2-3; 7 positions agree with TRBD1. The CDR3 contains 17 residues. The J segment lost 0 bases and the V segment lost 0 bases, leaving 6 bases of the junction unmatched. CDR1 LNHNV and CDR2 YYDKDF come from the germline V gene (reference sequence). CDR3 coding DNA: TGTGCCACCAGCAGAGATCAAGGGACAGCTAGCACAGATACGCAGTATTTT. Protein product: CATSRDQGTASTDTQYF.

Notes on this clone: Other DNA sequences of this sample code for an identical CDR3. The J gene is TRBJ2-3, the V gene TRBV5-1; possible D gene TRBD1, 5 bases. This CDR3 region has 13 residues. Germline CDR1 reads SGHRS; CDR2 reads YFSETQ. Trimming shortened V by 5 bases and J by 4 bases, and 11 bases separated the two germline ends. Here the CDR3 DNA reads TGCGCCAGCAGGGTTAGGGGCTCAGATACGCAGTATTTT. It specifies CASRVRGSDTQYF.

The J gene is TRBJ2-5, the V gene TRBV19; the D gene is possibly TRBD2 (7 bases). The DNA end lines up better with TRBJ2-7; the J call may be wrong. The CDR3 loop spans 13 amino acids. The V gene's germline CDR1 is LNHDA and CDR2 SQIVND (reference sequence). The CDR3 region has the DNA TGTGCCAGTAGCGGGGGGCGACCCTACGAGCAGTACTTC. Translation gives CASSGGRPYEQYF.

The V gene is TRBV9, the J gene TRBJ2-1; D possibly corresponds to TRBD1 (5 bases). CDR3 length equals 13 residues. The germline V and J ends were trimmed by 3 bases and 8 bases, with 12 bases remaining between them. CDR1 SGDLS and CDR2 YYNGEE come from the germline V gene. CDR3 DNA sequence: TGTGCCAGCAGCGCGACGAGCAGGGATGAGCAGTTCTTC. Translated: CASSATSRDEQFF.

The chain couples TRBV7-3 to TRBJ2-2; 7 bases are shared with TRBD2. J was trimmed by 0 bases and V by 0 bases; bases with no gene match: 7. CDR1 and CDR2 from the germline V gene are SGHTA and FQGTGA. The CDR3 runs 18 residues. CDR3 protein: CASSLTRDSGSNTGELFF. In nucleotides, the CDR3 is TGTGCCAGCAGCTTAACGCGTGATAGCGGGTCGAACACCGGGGAGCTGTTTTTT.

CDR3 loop: CASNERGGNNEQFF. Here the CDR3 DNA reads TGTGCCAGCAACGAGCGGGGGGGAAACAATGAGCAGTTCTTC. V usage is TRBV2 and J usage is TRBJ2-1; TRBD2 matches 10 bases. V gave up 7 bases and J gave up 5 bases; unmatched junction bases: 5. CDR1 and CDR2 from the germline V gene are SNHLY and FYNNEI. The CDR3 spans 14 residues.